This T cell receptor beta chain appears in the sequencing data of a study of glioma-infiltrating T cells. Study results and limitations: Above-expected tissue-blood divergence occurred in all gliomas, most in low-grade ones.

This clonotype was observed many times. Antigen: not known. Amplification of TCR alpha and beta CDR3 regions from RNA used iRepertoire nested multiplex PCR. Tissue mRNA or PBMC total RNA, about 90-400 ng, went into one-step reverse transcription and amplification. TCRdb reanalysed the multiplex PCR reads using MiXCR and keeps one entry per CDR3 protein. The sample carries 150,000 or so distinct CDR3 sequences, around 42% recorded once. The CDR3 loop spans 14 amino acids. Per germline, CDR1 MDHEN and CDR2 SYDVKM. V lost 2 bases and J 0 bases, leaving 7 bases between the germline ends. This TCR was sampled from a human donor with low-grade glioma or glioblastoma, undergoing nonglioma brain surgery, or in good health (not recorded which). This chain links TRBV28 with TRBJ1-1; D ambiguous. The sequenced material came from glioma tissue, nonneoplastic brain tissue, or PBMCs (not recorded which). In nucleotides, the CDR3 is TGTGCCAGCAGTTTAAGGGAGGTGAACACTGAAGCTTTCTTT. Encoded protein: CASSLREVNTEAFF.